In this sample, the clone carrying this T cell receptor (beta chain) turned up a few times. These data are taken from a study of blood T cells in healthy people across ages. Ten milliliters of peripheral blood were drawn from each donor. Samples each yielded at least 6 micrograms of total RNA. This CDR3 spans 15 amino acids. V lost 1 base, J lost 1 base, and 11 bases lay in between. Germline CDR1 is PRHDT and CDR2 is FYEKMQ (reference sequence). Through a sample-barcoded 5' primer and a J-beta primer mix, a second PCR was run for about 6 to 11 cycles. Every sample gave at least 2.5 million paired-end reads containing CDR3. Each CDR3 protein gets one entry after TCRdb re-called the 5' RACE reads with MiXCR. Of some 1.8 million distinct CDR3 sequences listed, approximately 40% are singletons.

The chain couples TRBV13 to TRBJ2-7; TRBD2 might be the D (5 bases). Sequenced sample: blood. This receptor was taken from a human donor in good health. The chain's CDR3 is CASSLVVGVSYEQYF. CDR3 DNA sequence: TGTGCCAGCAGCTTAGTGGTCGGGGTGTCCTACGAGCAGTACTTC.